The 31 T cell receptor beta chains presented below share a single source sample, sequenced in a study of CD8 T cells in Susac syndrome. Random hexamers served to reverse transcribe roughly 0.45 to 1 ug RNA. TCRdb re-called the immunoSEQ multiplex PCR reads through MiXCR, storing one row per CDR3 protein. The table shows fewer than 350,000 distinct CDR3 sequences, with over 75% occurring only once. Sequencing used CD8+ T cells from PBMCs. These receptors were taken from a human donor with multiple sclerosis.

The V call is TRBV21-1, the J call TRBJ2-3; TRBD1 is taken as the D call from the table, unchecked against the DNA. TRBV21-1 is labeled a pseudogene. The CDR3 has 16 amino acids. The CDR3 loop reads CASSLPGAGSTDTQYF. CDR3 in DNA: TGTGCCAGCAGCTTGCCCGGGGCGGGGAGCACAGATACGCAGTATTTT.

The V call is TRBV10-2, the J call TRBJ1-1; D uncertain. Germline V CDR1 and CDR2: WSHSY, SAAADI. The length of the CDR3 is 11 residues. Trimming took 7 bases from V and 5 from J, leaving 8 bases between them. The CDR3 loop reads CASTVGTEAFF. CDR3 DNA: TGCGCCAGCACGGTTGGGACTGAAGCTTTCTTT.

The rearrangement joins TRBV10-3 to TRBJ2-7, with TRBD1 identical over 8 bases. The CDR3 length is 15 residues. The V gene end was trimmed by 8 bases and the J gene end by 2 bases; junction bases not matched to a gene: 11. CDR1 is ENHRY and CDR2 is SYGVKD in the germline V gene. The DNA for the CDR3 is TGTGCCATCCGCGCCATCCCGGGACAGGCCTACGAGCAGTACTTC. Translated, it gives CAIRAIPGQAYEQYF.

V usage is TRBV27 and J usage is TRBJ1-2; D gene uncertain. The V end was cut by 2 bases, the J end by 6 bases, with 13 bases between. The CDR3 covers 14 residues. Per germline, CDR1 MNHEY and CDR2 SMNVEV (reference sequence). CDR3 nucleotide sequence: TGTGCCAGCAGTTTAGCGGTGGGAGGAGATGGCTACACCTTC. It translates to CASSLAVGGDGYTF.

This chain joins TRBV4-1 and TRBJ2-3; TRBD2 matches at 11 bases. The junction had 4 bases not matched to a gene; V was cut back by 3 bases and J by 2 bases. CDR1 is MGHRA and CDR2 is YSYEKL in the germline V gene. The CDR3 sequence is 16 residues long. The CDR3 coding sequence is TGCGCCAGCAGCCAGCGACTAGCGGGACCCACAGATACGCAGTATTTT. Encoded protein: CASSQRLAGPTDTQYF.

This clonotype was observed a single time. J is TRBJ1-5 and V is TRBV12-3 or TRBV12-4; tentatively, D is TRBD1 (6 bases). The CDR3 is 14 amino acids. The V gene lost 5 bases and the J gene lost 3 bases, with 11 bases spanning the gap. DNA for the CDR3: TGTGCCAGCAGTCCCGGACAGTTCAATCAGCCCCAGCATTTT. It translates to CASSPGQFNQPQHF.

V and J are TRBV28 and TRBJ2-1; 11 nucleotides agree with TRBD2. Germline lookup yields CDR1 MDHEN and CDR2 SYDVKM. The CDR3 runs to 18 residues. V dropped 7 bases and J dropped 3; count of bases not matched to a gene: 14. For the CDR3, the DNA is TGTGCCAGCACCCCGCCCGGGGGACTAGCGGAATACTACAATGAGCAGTTCTTC. Translating gives CASTPPGGLAEYYNEQFF.

This clonotype showed up just once. The chain carries TRBV6-1 and TRBJ2-2; 8 bases map to TRBD2. The J segment lost 0 bases and the V segment lost 7 bases, leaving 7 bases of the junction unmatched. The CDR3 length is 16 residues. Germline V gene sequence: CDR1 MNHNS, CDR2 SASEGT. The CDR3 spells CASIPLAGANTGELFF. CDR3 DNA sequence: TGTGCCAGCATCCCCCTAGCGGGTGCGAACACCGGGGAGCTGTTTTTT.

This clonotype was detected a few times. The rearrangement uses TRBV27 and TRBJ2-7; 8 positions agree with TRBD2. Germline CDR1 reads MNHEY; CDR2 reads SMNVEV (reference sequence). V lost 5 bases to trimming and J lost 3 bases; unmatched junction nucleotides: 9. This CDR3 region has 15 residues. CDR3 nucleotide sequence: TGTGCCAGCAGTATCCTAGCGGGCGCTTACTACGAGCAGTACTTC. Protein: CASSILAGAYYEQYF.

The chain couples TRBV5-4 to TRBJ2-1; 9 bases line up with TRBD2. Per germline, CDR1 SGHNT and CDR2 YYREEE (reference sequence). The CDR3 has 17 residues. V lost 2 bases and J lost 7; bases outside the gene matches: 13. CDR3 region: CASSFLAGGPPRNEQFF. In nucleotides, the CDR3 is TGTGCCAGCAGCTTTCTTGCGGGAGGGCCCCCCAGGAATGAGCAGTTCTTC.

This rearrangement joins TRBV27 to TRBJ2-1; no clear D gene. The CDR3 sequence is 16 residues long. Germline lookup yields CDR1 MNHEY and CDR2 SMNVEV (reference sequence). The V end lost 4 bases, the J end lost 7 bases, and 20 bases lay between the germline ends. Written as DNA, the CDR3 is TGTGCCAGCAGTTCCCTACTACAAGCAGTACGGAATGAGCAGTTCTTC. Residues: CASSSLLQAVRNEQFF.

The CDR3, as DNA: TGTGCCAGCAGCTTAGGACAGGGGAGATACACCGGGGAGCTGTTTTTT. Amino acid sequence: CASSLGQGRYTGELFF. The chain employs TRBV7-9 and TRBJ2-2, with 8 nucleotides matching TRBD1. The V and J ends lost 1 base and 3 bases, in that order; junction bases with no gene match: 4. The germline CDR1 and CDR2 sequences are SEHNR and FQNEAQ (reference sequence). This CDR3 is 16 amino acids long.

V and J are TRBV29-1 and TRBJ1-1, with 7 positions matching TRBD1. The CDR3 is 15 residues long. V gave up 8 bases and J gave up 2 bases; unmatched junction bases: 14. Germline V CDR1 and CDR2: SQVTM, ANQGSEA. The CDR3 DNA follows: TGCAGCATTGCACCACGCCGGGACAGCAACACTGAAGCTTTCTTT. The encoded protein is CSIAPRRDSNTEAFF.

J is TRBJ2-5 and V is TRBV27; 7 positions agree with TRBD1. V dropped 2 bases and J dropped 4; count of bases not matched to a gene: 1. The CDR3 extends over 13 amino acids. The germline gives CDR1 MNHEY, CDR2 SMNVEV (reference sequence). In nucleotides, the CDR3 is TGTGCCAGCAGTTTAAACAGGGGAGAGACCCAGTACTTC. Translation gives CASSLNRGETQYF.

CDR3 amino acids: CASSTGQWEVQYF. Written as DNA, the CDR3 is TGTGCCAGCAGCACCGGACAGTGGGAGGTGCAGTACTTC. The chain couples TRBV7-9 to TRBJ2-7; D possibly uses TRBD1 or TRBD2 (6 bases each). CDR1 and CDR2 (germline): SEHNR, FQNEAQ (reference sequence). Trimming left V 5 bases short and J 9 bases short, with 17 bases between. CDR3 length: 13 amino acids.

The chain links TRBV18 to TRBJ2-1, with D hard to call. The V gene's germline CDR1 is KGHSH and CDR2 LQKENI. The CDR3 loop spans 15 amino acids. V was trimmed by 0 bases and J by 9 bases, leaving 15 bases between them. The DNA of the CDR3 is TGTGCCAGCTCACCACCGGCTCTAGTGTTGGGTGAGCAGTTCTTC. Translating it yields CASSPPALVLGEQFF.

The V call is TRBV19, the J call TRBJ2-1, with 9 bases that match TRBD2. The germline V gene encodes CDR1 LNHDA and CDR2 SQIVND (reference sequence). This CDR3 spans 17 amino acids. J gave up 2 bases and V 0 bases, and 5 bases lay outside the gene matches. The CDR3 coding sequence is TGTGCCAGTAGTATAGATCTGGCTAGCGGGGCCTACAATGAGCAGTTCTTC. It codes for CASSIDLASGAYNEQFF.

The chain combines TRBV4-3 with TRBJ2-5; D is unresolved. CDR3 length: 14 amino acids. Per germline, CDR1 LGHNA and CDR2 YSLEER. The V end lost 2 bases, the J end lost 1 base, and 8 bases lay between the germline ends. The CDR3 sequence is CASSQRVSQETQYF. CDR3 in DNA: TGCGCCAGCAGCCAAAGGGTCTCCCAAGAGACCCAGTACTTC.

This chain links TRBV4-3 with TRBJ2-2; D is unclear. V dropped 0 bases and J dropped 5 bases, with 7 bases sitting between them. The CDR3 runs to 14 residues. CDR1 is LGHNA and CDR2 is YSLEER in the germline V gene. As DNA, the CDR3 is TGCGCCAGCAGCCAAGATACCGGGACCGGGGAGCTGTTTTTT. It is translated as CASSQDTGTGELFF.

The chain links TRBV21-1 to TRBJ2-5; the DNA was not used to check the table's D call, TRBD2. TRBV21-1 is classified as a pseudogene. This CDR3 is 17 amino acids long. The CDR3 reads CASSNGRLAGPQETQYF. The CDR3, as DNA: TGTGCCAGCAGCAACGGAAGACTAGCGGGGCCGCAAGAGACCCAGTACTTC.

This clonotype was picked up a small number of times. The chain joins TRBV7-9 to TRBJ2-3, with TRBD2 matching over 8 bases. The J segment lost 3 bases and the V segment lost 0 bases, leaving 2 bases of the junction unmatched. This CDR3 has 15 amino acids. Germline lookup yields CDR1 SEHNR and CDR2 FQNEAQ (reference sequence). The CDR3 loop reads CASSLAAGGTDTQYF. DNA for the CDR3: TGTGCCAGCAGCTTAGCGGCGGGAGGAACAGATACGCAGTATTTT.

This chain joins TRBV13 and TRBJ2-7, with D tentatively TRBD2 (5 bases). Germline lookup yields CDR1 PRHDT and CDR2 FYEKMQ (reference sequence). This CDR3 contains 15 residues. Trimming stripped 0 bases from V and 3 bases from J, with 12 bases between. The chain's CDR3 is CASSLGDYNNYEQYF. As DNA, the CDR3 is TGTGCCAGCAGCTTAGGTGACTATAACAACTACGAGCAGTACTTC.

This chain's CDR3 is CASSQDRNTGELFF. CDR3 coding DNA: TGCGCCAGCAGCCAAGACAGGAACACCGGGGAGCTGTTTTTT. The chain uses TRBV4-3 and TRBJ2-2; D unclear. Looked up from germline, CDR1 is LGHNA and CDR2 is YSLEER. Trimming shortened V by 0 bases and J by 1 base, and 3 bases separated the two germline ends. The CDR3 has 14 amino acids.

The gene calls are TRBV27 and TRBJ2-4, with D maybe TRBD2 (6 bases). Per germline, CDR1 MNHEY and CDR2 SMNVEV (reference sequence). The CDR3 extends over 16 amino acids. The V and J ends lost 3 bases and 2 bases respectively, with 14 bases between them. The CDR3 DNA follows: TGTGCCAGCAGTTTGGCTAGCGCTGGTCCCAAAAACATTCAGTACTTC. This gives the protein CASSLASAGPKNIQYF.

The chain employs TRBV9 and TRBJ2-3; D uncertain. V was shortened by 4 bases and J by 5 bases, with 11 bases between the two germline ends. The V gene's germline CDR1 is SGDLS and CDR2 YYNGEE. The CDR3 totals 13 residues. For the CDR3, the DNA is TGTGCCAGCAGCCCACGGCCCCTAGATACGCAGTATTTT. This sequence encodes CASSPRPLDTQYF.

This clonotype has just a few counts. The chain uses TRBV7-9 and TRBJ2-7; the D is unclear. CDR3 size: 11 residues. CDR1 SEHNR and CDR2 FQNEAQ come from the germline V gene (reference sequence). Trimming took 3 bases from V and 5 from J, leaving 5 bases between them. CDR3 sequence (DNA): TGTGCCAGCAGCTTTCACGACGAGCAGTACTTC. Translated, it gives CASSFHDEQYF. The full variable domain, rest sourced from reference TRBV7-9 and TRBJ2-7, is DTGVSQNPRHKITKRGQNVTFRCDPISEHNRLYWYRQTLGQGPEFLTYFQNEAQLEKSRLLSDRFSAERPKGSFSTLEIQRTEQGDSAMYLCASSFHDEQYFGPGTRLTVT.

The chain has TRBV15 and TRBJ1-4; D is unclear. Germline CDR1 is LNHNV and CDR2 is YYDKDF (reference sequence). This CDR3 region has 17 residues. Trimming shortened V by 0 bases and J by 0 bases, and 11 bases separated the two germline ends. CDR3 DNA: TGTGCCACCAGCAGAGATCAAGTTGGGCCAACTAATGAAAAACTGTTTTTT. This gives the protein CATSRDQVGPTNEKLFF.

This clonotype was seen once. The chain carries TRBV4-3 and TRBJ1-5, with a tentative D call TRBD1 (5 bases). Trimming removed 0 bases at V and 4 bases at J, with 13 bases between. CDR1 and CDR2 from the germline V gene are LGHNA and YSLEER. CDR3 length: 16 amino acids. The CDR3 nucleotides read TGCGCCAGCAGCCAAGATCGAAGGGGTCTAAATCAGCCCCAGCATTTT. This codes for CASSQDRRGLNQPQHF.

The chain carries TRBV4-1 and TRBJ1-1; TRBD1 matches at 9 bases. CDR1 is MGHRA and CDR2 is YSYEKL in the germline V gene. There are 15 residues in the CDR3. V lost 4 bases, J lost 3 bases, and 6 bases stayed unmatched. CDR3 amino acids: CASSPLQGADTEAFF. Here the CDR3 DNA reads TGCGCCAGCAGCCCTTTACAGGGGGCGGACACTGAAGCTTTCTTT.

This CDR3 reads CASSSGSSEGKTQYF. For the CDR3, the DNA is TGTGCCAGCAGCTCAGGGTCCTCTGAGGGAAAGACCCAGTACTTC. The chain uses TRBV7-7 and TRBJ2-5, with D possibly being TRBD1 or TRBD2 (5 bases each). V lost 4 bases, J lost 6 bases, and 18 bases lay in between. There are 15 residues in the CDR3. In germline, CDR1 is SSHAT, CDR2 FNYEAQ (reference sequence).

The chain links TRBV27 to TRBJ2-7; 11 bases are shared with TRBD2. This CDR3 is built from 14 residues. Trimming cost V 7 bases and J 4 bases; bases outside gene matches: 6. The germline V gene has CDR1 MNHEY and CDR2 SMNVEV (reference sequence). This chain's CDR3 is CASKPGLAEYEQYF. DNA of the CDR3: TGTGCCAGCAAGCCGGGACTAGCGGAGTACGAGCAGTACTTC.